The next 6 T cell receptor beta chains were all read from a single sample in a study of blood T cell repertoires in COVID-19 (dated by TCRdb to the early 2020s). Library method: the immunoSEQ multiplex PCR assay. TCRdb provides this immuneACCESS table in a form limited to in-frame rearrangements. Some clones are lacking; in checked studies, under half of them reflect an unresolved V gene, and why the rest are absent is not known. This sample gives some 250,000 clones in total; around 90% of them show up just once. In total, the top ten clones hold 0.9% to 1% of the sample. Sequencing was done on a sample of peripheral blood. The receptors were gathered from a woman in her thirties or forties who had recovered from COVID-19.

The chain joins TRBV4-2 to TRBJ1-1, with 12 nucleotides matching TRBD1. This CDR3 is built from 23 residues. Per germline, CDR1 LGHNA and CDR2 YNFKEQ. The V gene end was trimmed by 0 bases and the J gene end by 1 base; junction bases not matched to a gene: 21. Here the CDR3 DNA reads TGTGCCAGCAGCCAAGATCTCCCCCTCCCGGGACAGGGGGCCCTTCGGAGGAACACTGAAGCTTTCTTT. Amino acid sequence: CASSQDLPLPGQGALRRNTEAFF.

As DNA, the CDR3 is TGTGCCAGCAGCGCGGGACAGAGGGGCGAGCAGTACGTC. Translating gives CASSAGQRGEQYV. The gene calls are TRBV6-5 and TRBJ2-7; tentative D call: TRBD1 (7 bases). CDR3 length equals 13 residues. With 6 bases removed from V and 6 bases from J, the gap between germline ends came to 15 bases. Per the germline V gene, CDR1 is MNHEY and CDR2 is SVGAGI.

V gene TRBV19 combines with J gene TRBJ1-1; tentatively, D is TRBD1 (6 bases). The V end was cut by 9 bases, the J end by 11 bases, with 22 bases between. The germline V gene has CDR1 LNHDA and CDR2 SQIVND (reference sequence). This CDR3 is 13 amino acids long. Here the CDR3 DNA reads TGTGCCAGCCGACCTGGGGGGGCCGCCAGGGCTTTCTTT. This encodes CASRPGGAARAFF.

The chain is built from TRBV5-6 and TRBJ2-1, with TRBD1 identical over 10 bases. The CDR3 is 16 residues long. V was pared by 3 bases and J by 3 bases, with 6 bases of the junction left unmatched. From germline, CDR1 is SGHDT and CDR2 YYEEEE. The CDR3 coding sequence is TGTGCCAGCAGCTCAAGACAGGGGGCAGTCTACAATGAGCAGTTCTTC. Its translation: CASSSRQGAVYNEQFF.

V gene TRBV9 combines with J gene TRBJ1-2, with D uncertain. Trimming left V 7 bases short and J 6 bases short, with 10 bases between. Per the germline V gene, CDR1 is SGDLS and CDR2 is YYNGEE. The CDR3 totals 11 residues. The CDR3 is CASQRAHGYTF. For the CDR3, the DNA is TGTGCCAGCCAGCGGGCGCATGGCTACACCTTC.

The V and J genes are TRBV7-9 and TRBJ1-4; no clear D gene. The CDR3 consists of 13 residues. Germline CDR1 SEHNR, CDR2 FQNEAQ (reference sequence). Trimming removed 0 bases at V and 12 bases at J, with 11 bases between. This chain's CDR3 is CASSLAQSPELFF. In nucleotides, the CDR3 is TGTGCCAGCAGCTTAGCGCAGTCGCCAGAACTGTTTTTT.